This is a list of T cell receptor beta chains from one sample in a study of cytomegalovirus exposure and HLA in healthy donors. Profiled with immunoSEQ multiplex PCR; TCRdb holds only in-frame clones, not every one. This sample has around 160,000 clones, with about two thirds found just once. The source material was PBMCs. All receptors come from a woman younger than 30 in good health and CMV-seropositive. Each CDR3 is given with its conserved first and last residue. Each record gives: CDR3 length, V gene, J gene, D gene, clone size, CDR3 DNA, CDR3 protein. A D gene is named only where the DNA matches it firmly. Size values are once, few and many counts, or a class for expanded clones, and some rows have none.

len: 14
v_gene: TRBV15
j_gene: TRBJ2-1
d_gene: TRBD2
abundance: few
CDR3nt: TGTGCCACCAGCAGAGATCCGGGGGGAGGACGGCAGTTCTTC
CDR3aa: CATSRDPGGGRQFF

len: 13
v_gene: TRBV7-3
j_gene: TRBJ1-6
d_gene: .
abundance: few
CDR3nt: TGTGCCAGCAGTCCCCTTCCTAATTCACCCCTCCACTTT
CDR3aa: CASSPLPNSPLHF

len: 15
v_gene: TRBV7-6
j_gene: TRBJ1-1
d_gene: .
abundance: .
CDR3nt: TGTGCCAGCAGCCCGGCGGGGGGGAGTGACACTGAAGCTTTCTTT
CDR3aa: CASSPAGGSDTEAFF

len: 13
v_gene: TRBV9
j_gene: TRBJ1-2
d_gene: .
abundance: few
CDR3nt: TGTGCCAGCAGCGCAGGACAGACTATCGGCTACACCTTC
CDR3aa: CASSAGQTIGYTF

len: 13
v_gene: TRBV6-6
j_gene: TRBJ1-3
d_gene: .
abundance: once
CDR3nt: TGTGCCAGCAGCCAACGGTCCGGGAACACCATATATTTT
CDR3aa: CASSQRSGNTIYF

len: 13
v_gene: TRBV28
j_gene: TRBJ2-1
d_gene: .
abundance: .
CDR3nt: TGTGCCAGCAGTTCGTACAGCCTGAATGAGCAGTTCTTC
CDR3aa: CASSSYSLNEQFF

len: 14
v_gene: TRBV9
j_gene: TRBJ2-1
d_gene: .
abundance: .
CDR3nt: TGTGCCAGCAGCGTAGACGGGGGGCTTCGGGAGCAGTTCTTC
CDR3aa: CASSVDGGLREQFF

len: 14
v_gene: TRBV6-5
j_gene: TRBJ1-3
d_gene: .
abundance: .
CDR3nt: TGTGCCAGCAGCCTCGCGTACCTTGTGGACACCATATATTTT
CDR3aa: CASSLAYLVDTIYF

len: 14
v_gene: TRBV7-9
j_gene: TRBJ1-1
d_gene: .
abundance: .
CDR3nt: TGTGCCAGCAGCTTGGCAGGGTTGAACACTGAAGCTTTCTTT
CDR3aa: CASSLAGLNTEAFF

len: 15
v_gene: TRBV9
j_gene: TRBJ2-1
d_gene: TRBD1
abundance: .
CDR3nt: TGTGCCAGCAGCGTAGGGACAGGGTCCACCAATGAGCAGTTCTTC
CDR3aa: CASSVGTGSTNEQFF

len: 13
v_gene: TRBV6-5
j_gene: TRBJ2-7
d_gene: TRBD2
abundance: few
CDR3nt: TGTGCCAGCAGTCCGGGACTAGCGAGGAAGCAGTACTTC
CDR3aa: CASSPGLARKQYF

len: 12
v_gene: TRBV6-1
j_gene: TRBJ2-7
d_gene: .
abundance: .
CDR3nt: TGTGCCAGCAAGTACGGGGACTACGAGCAGTACTTC
CDR3aa: CASKYGDYEQYF

len: 16
v_gene: TRBV6-6
j_gene: TRBJ1-3
d_gene: .
abundance: few
CDR3nt: TGTGCCAGCAGTTATCGACAGTCCAACTCTGGAAACACCATATATTTT
CDR3aa: CASSYRQSNSGNTIYF

len: 14
v_gene: TRBV9
j_gene: TRBJ2-7
d_gene: .
abundance: .
CDR3nt: TGTGCCAGCAGCGTAGGAGCGGGCCGCCACGAGCAGTACTTC
CDR3aa: CASSVGAGRHEQYF

len: 17
v_gene: TRBV10-3
j_gene: TRBJ2-1
d_gene: TRBD2
abundance: .
CDR3nt: TGTGCCATCAGTGCTAGCGGGGGGGACCTTGGGGGCAATGAGCAGTTCTTC
CDR3aa: CAISASGGDLGGNEQFF

len: 14
v_gene: TRBV27
j_gene: TRBJ1-1
d_gene: .
abundance: once
CDR3nt: TGTGCCAGCAGTTTAGGCCTGATGAACACTGAAGCTTTCTTT
CDR3aa: CASSLGLMNTEAFF

len: 14
v_gene: TRBV7-9
j_gene: TRBJ1-5
d_gene: TRBD1
abundance: once
CDR3nt: TGTGCCAGCAGCGACGGACAGGACCGCGGGCCCCAGCATTTT
CDR3aa: CASSDGQDRGPQHF

len: 15
v_gene: TRBV5-1
j_gene: TRBJ1-6
d_gene: .
abundance: few
CDR3nt: TGCGCCAGCAGCTTGGGTCACAGAGATAATTCACCCCTCCACTTT
CDR3aa: CASSLGHRDNSPLHF

len: 16
v_gene: TRBV7-8
j_gene: TRBJ2-3
d_gene: TRBD2
abundance: .
CDR3nt: TGTGCCAGCAGCTTAGACACTAGCGGGGGGGAGGATACGCAGTATTTT
CDR3aa: CASSLDTSGGEDTQYF

len: 20
v_gene: TRBV11-2
j_gene: TRBJ2-1
d_gene: .
abundance: once
CDR3nt: TGTGCCAGCAGCTTAGAGGCACCCTACGCCCCCCCAGGGCCGGGGGATGAGCAGTTCTTC
CDR3aa: CASSLEAPYAPPGPGDEQFF

len: 15
v_gene: TRBV5-1
j_gene: TRBJ1-3
d_gene: .
abundance: .
CDR3nt: TGCGCCAGCAGCTTGGGGACAGTCTCTGGAAACACCATATATTTT
CDR3aa: CASSLGTVSGNTIYF

len: 13
v_gene: TRBV5-5
j_gene: TRBJ1-1
d_gene: .
abundance: few
CDR3nt: TGTGCCAGCAGCTTGGGAGATAACACTGAAGCTTTCTTT
CDR3aa: CASSLGDNTEAFF

len: 16
v_gene: TRBV15
j_gene: TRBJ1-1
d_gene: TRBD1
abundance: .
CDR3nt: TGTGCCACCAGCAGGCAAATCGGACAGGGAGCCCCTGAAGCTTTCTTT
CDR3aa: CATSRQIGQGAPEAFF

len: 14
v_gene: TRBV11-3
j_gene: TRBJ1-5
d_gene: .
abundance: .
CDR3nt: TGTGCCAGCAGCTTAAAGGCAGGGATTCAGCCCCAGCATTTT
CDR3aa: CASSLKAGIQPQHF

len: 15
v_gene: TRBV15
j_gene: TRBJ2-7
d_gene: .
abundance: .
CDR3nt: TGTGCCACCAGCGCTCACACCGGGACAAAATACGAGCAGTACTTC
CDR3aa: CATSAHTGTKYEQYF

len: 14
v_gene: TRBV30
j_gene: TRBJ1-3
d_gene: .
abundance: once
CDR3nt: TGTGCCTGGAGTACAGGGATCTCTGGAAACACCATATATTTT
CDR3aa: CAWSTGISGNTIYF

len: 11
v_gene: TRBV12-5
j_gene: TRBJ1-5
d_gene: .
abundance: .
CDR3nt: TGTGCTAGTGGCCTCAATCAGCCCCAGCATTTT
CDR3aa: CASGLNQPQHF

len: 15
v_gene: TRBV7-9
j_gene: TRBJ2-5
d_gene: .
abundance: .
CDR3nt: TGTGCCAGCAGCCCGGGGGGCCATAGACTAGAGACCCAGTACTTC
CDR3aa: CASSPGGHRLETQYF

len: 14
v_gene: TRBV27
j_gene: TRBJ2-3
d_gene: TRBD1
abundance: .
CDR3nt: TGTGCCAGCAGTTGGGACAGACCCACAGATACGCAGTATTTT
CDR3aa: CASSWDRPTDTQYF

len: 15
v_gene: TRBV7-9
j_gene: TRBJ2-6
d_gene: TRBD1
abundance: .
CDR3nt: TGTGCCAGCAGTCCTGGGACAGCTGGGGCCAACGTCTTGACTTTC
CDR3aa: CASSPGTAGANVLTF

len: 15
v_gene: TRBV5-1
j_gene: TRBJ2-1
d_gene: TRBD2
abundance: .
CDR3nt: TGCGCCAGCAGCCCTAGCGGTAGCTCCTACAATGAGCAGTTCTTC
CDR3aa: CASSPSGSSYNEQFF

len: 16
v_gene: TRBV4-1
j_gene: TRBJ2-1
d_gene: TRBD2
abundance: .
CDR3nt: TGCGCCAGCAGCCAAACTCTAGCGGGAGGTTACAATGAGCAGTTCTTC
CDR3aa: CASSQTLAGGYNEQFF

len: 15
v_gene: TRBV6-1
j_gene: TRBJ2-6
d_gene: .
abundance: .
CDR3nt: TGTGCCACCAAGAGCGCAGGGGCTGGGGCCAACGTCCTGACTTTC
CDR3aa: CATKSAGAGANVLTF

len: 14
v_gene: TRBV7-9
j_gene: TRBJ2-5
d_gene: TRBD1
abundance: few
CDR3nt: TGTGCCAGCAGCTCCAGGGACAGAGGGGAGACCCAGTACTTC
CDR3aa: CASSSRDRGETQYF

len: 15
v_gene: TRBV6-6
j_gene: TRBJ2-5
d_gene: TRBD2
abundance: once
CDR3nt: TGTGCCAGCAGTTACTCGGCGGGGGATTTAGAGACCCAGTACTTC
CDR3aa: CASSYSAGDLETQYF

len: 13
v_gene: TRBV29-1
j_gene: TRBJ2-7
d_gene: TRBD1
abundance: .
CDR3nt: TGCAGTGTTCTCCGGGACAGTCCCTACGAGCAGTACTTC
CDR3aa: CSVLRDSPYEQYF

len: 11
v_gene: TRBV9
j_gene: TRBJ2-1
d_gene: .
abundance: .
CDR3nt: TGTGCCAGCAGCGTGAGCGGTGAGCAGTTCTTC
CDR3aa: CASSVSGEQFF

len: 17
v_gene: TRBV4-2
j_gene: TRBJ2-3
d_gene: TRBD2
abundance: few
CDR3nt: TGTGCCAGCAGCCAAGAGGGGACTAGCGGGCTCACAGATACGCAGTATTTT
CDR3aa: CASSQEGTSGLTDTQYF

len: 12
v_gene: TRBV6-5
j_gene: TRBJ1-4
d_gene: .
abundance: few
CDR3nt: TGTGCCAGCAGTTACACAGGAGAAAAACTGTTTTTT
CDR3aa: CASSYTGEKLFF

len: 12
v_gene: TRBV2
j_gene: TRBJ2-5
d_gene: .
abundance: once
CDR3nt: TGTGCCAGCGCTCGGGGCCAAGAGACCCAGTACTTC
CDR3aa: CASARGQETQYF

len: 11
v_gene: TRBV2
j_gene: TRBJ2-7
d_gene: .
abundance: .
CDR3nt: TGTGCCAGCAGTGCCCTCTACGAGCAGTACTTC
CDR3aa: CASSALYEQYF

len: 15
v_gene: TRBV11-3
j_gene: TRBJ2-2
d_gene: TRBD2
abundance: .
CDR3nt: TGTGCCAGCAGCTCTCTAGCGGGGAACACCGGGGAGCTGTTTTTT
CDR3aa: CASSSLAGNTGELFF

len: 12
v_gene: TRBV10-3
j_gene: TRBJ2-7
d_gene: .
abundance: .
CDR3nt: TGTGCCTCCAGAGCGGGCTCCTACGAGCAGTACTTC
CDR3aa: CASRAGSYEQYF

len: 12
v_gene: TRBV18
j_gene: TRBJ1-2
d_gene: .
abundance: few
CDR3nt: TGTGCCAGCTCGCTAGGAGTCTATGGCTACACCTTC
CDR3aa: CASSLGVYGYTF

len: 18
v_gene: TRBV5-1
j_gene: TRBJ2-3
d_gene: TRBD2
abundance: .
CDR3nt: TGCGCCAGCAGCTTGGAGGGGGGACTAGCAATAAACACAGATACGCAGTATTTT
CDR3aa: CASSLEGGLAINTDTQYF

len: 15
v_gene: TRBV7-7
j_gene: TRBJ2-1
d_gene: TRBD2
abundance: once
CDR3nt: TGTGCTAGCAGCCGGAGACTAGCGGCATACAATGAGCAGTTCTTC
CDR3aa: CASSRRLAAYNEQFF

len: 16
v_gene: TRBV18
j_gene: TRBJ2-1
d_gene: TRBD2
abundance: .
CDR3nt: TGTGCCAGCTCCCCCACGGCAACTAGCGGGATGCGCGAGCAGTTCTTC
CDR3aa: CASSPTATSGMREQFF

len: 15
v_gene: TRBV6-1
j_gene: TRBJ2-5
d_gene: .
abundance: .
CDR3nt: TGTGCCAGCAGTGAAACGACTGTGTACCAAGAGACCCAGTACTTC
CDR3aa: CASSETTVYQETQYF

len: 11
v_gene: TRBV6-6
j_gene: TRBJ2-3
d_gene: .
abundance: once
CDR3nt: TGTGCCAGCAGTTACCAGGGTACGCAGTATTTT
CDR3aa: CASSYQGTQYF

len: 16
v_gene: TRBV27
j_gene: TRBJ2-3
d_gene: TRBD2
abundance: .
CDR3nt: TGTGCCAGCAGTTCTCTAGCGGGTTCTCCCCCAGATACGCAGTATTTT
CDR3aa: CASSSLAGSPPDTQYF